This T cell receptor beta chain was identified during a study of blood T cell repertoires in COVID-19. Study as a whole: Both acute and convalescent COVID-19 samples were obtained from the United States, Italy and Spain.

This clone showed up just a few times. Only in-frame clones appear in the TCRdb table, and some are missing; sequencing was by immunoSEQ multiplex PCR. The table includes some 60,000 clones, more than 90% detected once. Trimming stripped 0 bases from V and 1 base from J, with 9 bases between. The V gene's germline CDR1 is LGHNA and CDR2 YNFKEQ. The length of the CDR3 is 15 residues. The sequence was obtained from a human donor in a cohort sampled during active COVID-19. The chain employs TRBV4-2 and TRBJ1-1; no reliable D call. The specimen sequenced was peripheral blood. CDR3 coding DNA: TGTGCCAGCAGCCAAGAGTTGGCAGGGAACACTGAAGCTTTCTTT. Protein product: CASSQELAGNTEAFF.